What follows are 14 T cell receptor beta chains derived from one specimen sequenced in a study of CD8+ T cells in alopecia areata. Treatment in this sample: oral pan-JAK inhibitor, 5-10 mg twice daily. In each case, RNA was isolated and then reverse transcribed into cDNA as the sequencing template. The data were produced by immunoSEQ multiplex PCR, yet TCRdb's version contains in-frame clones alone and is incomplete. The repertoire has roughly 210,000 clones, around two fifths of them found once; the top ten carry over 2%. The input for sequencing was CD4+ T cells sorted from blood, taken at approximately week 37, from a patient treated with tofacitinib. The receptors were gathered from a human donor with alopecia areata.

The genes are TRBV11-2 and TRBJ1-2; a possible D gene is TRBD1 (6 bases). The CDR3 consists of 15 residues. The V gene's germline CDR1 is SGHAT and CDR2 FQNNGV. Trimming pared 0 bases from V and 4 bases from J, leaving 12 bases between. CDR3: CASSLDTPRGYGYTF. The CDR3 DNA sequence: TGTGCCAGCAGCTTAGATACCCCCAGGGGCTATGGCTACACCTTC.

Only a few counts were recorded for this clone. The V and J genes are TRBV7-6 and TRBJ2-3; D remains ambiguous. CDR3 length equals 15 residues. With 4 bases removed from V and 5 bases from J, the gap between germline ends came to 16 bases. In germline, CDR1 is SGHVS, CDR2 FNYEAQ. As DNA, the CDR3 is TGTGCCAGCAGCTCCCCCCCGGGTTCTGGAGATACGCAGTATTTT. Its protein is CASSSPPGSGDTQYF.

Here the CDR3 reads CASSLFTGLNIQYF. In DNA form, the CDR3 reads TGTGCCAGCAGCTTGTTCACAGGGTTGAACATTCAGTACTTC. The chain has TRBV5-6 and TRBJ2-4; a weak D match, TRBD1 (6 bases). The CDR3 has 14 residues. From germline, CDR1 is SGHDT and CDR2 YYEEEE. V lost 1 base and J 7 bases, leaving 12 bases between the germline ends.

This chain connects TRBV28 to TRBJ1-5; D unresolved. This CDR3 has 13 residues. CDR1 and CDR2 from the germline V gene are MDHEN and SYDVKM. V lost 8 bases, J lost 2 bases, and 10 bases lay in between. The CDR3 protein is CASRRSGNQPQHF. CDR3 nucleotide sequence: TGTGCCAGCCGAAGGTCTGGCAATCAGCCCCAGCATTTT.

This chain joins TRBV15 and TRBJ2-2; TRBD1 matches at 9 bases. The CDR3 has 15 amino acids. With 6 bases clipped from V and 0 bases from J, the junction kept 2 bases outside the gene matches. Germline V gene data show CDR1 as LNHNV and CDR2 as YYDKDF (reference sequence). The CDR3, as DNA: TGTGCCACCAGACAGGGGGCGGCGAACACCGGGGAGCTGTTTTTT. It encodes CATRQGAANTGELFF.

This sequence joins TRBV15 and TRBJ1-2; no clear D. The CDR3 length is 14 residues. The V gene lost 5 bases and the J gene lost 4 bases, with 14 bases spanning the gap. Germline V lookup: CDR1 LNHNV, CDR2 YYDKDF (reference sequence). CDR3 region: CATSGGRVGYGYTF. The CDR3 DNA is TGTGCCACCAGCGGAGGGAGGGTGGGCTATGGCTACACCTTC.

This clone was counted once. The genes are TRBV18 and TRBJ2-7, with 7 bases lining up with TRBD2. Trimming at V came to 1 base and at J to 2 bases, leaving 8 bases not matched to a gene. The CDR3 has 16 amino acids. Germline V gene data show CDR1 as KGHSH and CDR2 as LQKENI. CDR3 sequence (DNA): TGTGCCAGCTCACCACAGTTTCCCGGGACTACCTACGAGCAGTACTTC. As protein: CASSPQFPGTTYEQYF. The entire variable domain, with the rest obtained from reference TRBV18 and TRBJ2-7, is as follows: NAGVMQNPRHLVRRRGQEARLRCSPMKGHSHVYWYRQLPEEGLKFMVYLQKENIIDESGMPKERFSAEFPKEGPSILRIQQVVRGDSAAYFCASSPQFPGTTYEQYFGPGTRLTVT.

This clone was seen a handful of times. The rearrangement links TRBV30 to TRBJ1-1; D may be TRBD1 (6 bases). The CDR3 is 13 amino acids. The V and J ends lost 1 base and 4 bases respectively, with 10 bases between them. Germline lookup yields CDR1 GTSNPN and CDR2 SVGIG (reference sequence). This CDR3 is CAWSGVRGTEAFF. CDR3 sequence (DNA): TGTGCCTGGAGTGGGGTCAGGGGCACTGAAGCTTTCTTT.

The genes are TRBV2 and TRBJ1-5, with a possible D match to TRBD1 (6 bases). The CDR3 sequence is 14 residues long. V lost 6 bases and J lost 4, with 13 bases in between. CDR1 and CDR2 from the germline V gene are SNHLY and FYNNEI. Written as DNA, the CDR3 is TGTGCCAGCAGCGACGACAGGATTAATCAGCCCCAGCATTTT. This gives the protein CASSDDRINQPQHF.

The chain links TRBV6-1 to TRBJ2-2, with 9 bases identical to TRBD2. Germline CDR1 MNHNS, CDR2 SASEGT. J gave up 7 bases and V 6 bases, and 9 bases lay outside the gene matches. This CDR3 region has 15 residues. CDR3: CASSLSGSWVGELFF. The DNA of the CDR3 is TGTGCCAGCAGCCTTAGCGGGAGTTGGGTCGGGGAGCTGTTTTTT.

This clone showed up many times. The same CDR3 arises from other DNA sequences in this sample as well. The chain uses TRBV18 and TRBJ1-1; 7 bases agree with TRBD1. The germline gives CDR1 KGHSH, CDR2 LQKENI. The CDR3 covers 16 residues. V lost 2 bases to trimming and J lost 0 bases; unmatched junction nucleotides: 6. The CDR3 spells CASSPLGQPMNTEAFF. CDR3 nucleotide sequence: TGTGCCAGCTCACCATTGGGACAGCCGATGAACACTGAAGCTTTCTTT.

The sample holds a few counts of this clone. The chain has TRBV2 and TRBJ1-2, with D unclear. Trimming took 9 bases from V and 9 from J, leaving 17 bases between them. CDR1 and CDR2 (germline): SNHLY, FYNNEI. There are 12 residues in the CDR3. The chain's CDR3 is CASRRRTGSYTF. The CDR3 DNA reads as TGTGCCAGTAGACGAAGGACCGGCAGCTACACCTTC.

The sample holds a few counts of this clone. The chain carries TRBV18 and TRBJ2-5; 11 bases map to TRBD2. The assigned J gene may be wrong: the sequence end matches TRBJ2-7 better. The CDR3 covers 16 residues. The V gene's germline CDR1 is KGHSH and CDR2 LQKENI. The CDR3 bases are TGTGCCAGCTCACCACGTGGGGGGACTAGCGGCTACGAGCAGTACTTC. Translation gives CASSPRGGTSGYEQYF.

Of note for this clone: This sample also contains other DNA sequences that code for the same CDR3. The chain recombines TRBV29-1 with TRBJ2-1; 11 nucleotides align to TRBD1. Germline CDR1 SQVTM, CDR2 ANQGSEA. The V gene end was trimmed by 2 bases and the J gene end by 7 bases; junction bases not matched to a gene: 4. This CDR3 comprises 14 residues. The CDR3 bases are TGCAGCGTTGAACGCGGGACAGGGGGTAATGAGCAGTTCTTC. Amino acids: CSVERGTGGNEQFF.